This T cell receptor beta chain was retrieved from a study of radiation and T cells in renal cell carcinoma. The sample's time point: blood 4 weeks post-SBRT, at nephrectomy. Treatment noted: 15 Gy SBRT to primary tumor, nephrectomy 4 weeks later. The CDR3 totals 17 residues. Trimming took off 8 bases at V and 6 bases at J, with 28 bases between the two ends. Germline V gene lookup returns CDR1 LNHDA and CDR2 SQIVND (reference sequence). Measured with immunoSEQ multiplex PCR; TCRdb has only the in-frame clones, and not every one. The sample records 130,000 to 150,000 clones, approximately 86% being singletons.

The TCR comes from a woman aged 50 to 60 with renal cell carcinoma. The chain employs TRBV19 and TRBJ1-1, with D maybe TRBD1 (6 bases). This material consisted of blood, taken from a patient whose treatment included radiotherapy and nephrectomy. The CDR3 here is CASAPSGHLIQRSEAFF. The CDR3 DNA reads TGTGCCAGTGCCCCGTCGGGACACCTAATCCAGCGGTCTGAAGCTTTCTTT.